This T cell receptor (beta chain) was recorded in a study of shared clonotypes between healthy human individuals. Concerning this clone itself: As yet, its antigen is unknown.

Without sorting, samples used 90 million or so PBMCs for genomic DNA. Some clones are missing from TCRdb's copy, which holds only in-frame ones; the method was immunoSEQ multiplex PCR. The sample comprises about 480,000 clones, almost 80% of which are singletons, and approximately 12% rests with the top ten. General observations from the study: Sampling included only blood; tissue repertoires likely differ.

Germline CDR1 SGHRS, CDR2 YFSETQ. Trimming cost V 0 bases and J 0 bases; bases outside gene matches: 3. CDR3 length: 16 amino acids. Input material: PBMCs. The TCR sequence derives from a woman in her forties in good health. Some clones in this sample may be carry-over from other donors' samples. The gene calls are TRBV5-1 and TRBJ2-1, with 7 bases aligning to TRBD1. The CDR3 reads CASSLAGTDSYNEQFF. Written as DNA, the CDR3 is TGCGCCAGCAGCTTGGCCGGGACAGACTCCTACAATGAGCAGTTCTTC.